These T cell receptor beta chains were read from a single sample in a study of cytomegalovirus exposure and HLA in healthy donors. Generated by immunoSEQ multiplex PCR, the TCRdb table keeps only in-frame clones and is missing some. The table lists about 130,000 clones, 17% of them singletons. Sequenced input: PBMCs. The receptors were sampled from a female donor in good health and CMV-seropositive. CDR3s include the opening cysteine and the closing phenylalanine or tryptophan. Each record gives: J gene, V gene, CDR3 protein.

j_call: TRBJ1-5; v_call: TRBV5-1; cdr3_aa: CASSLEGQGRQPQHF
j_call: TRBJ1-5; v_call: TRBV28; cdr3_aa: CASSRDRGIYQPQHF
j_call: TRBJ1-5; v_call: TRBV21-1; cdr3_aa: CASSSWVRDSYQPQHF
j_call: TRBJ2-7; v_call: TRBV9; cdr3_aa: CASSAGTSGRYEQYF
j_call: TRBJ1-6; v_call: TRBV5-1; cdr3_aa: CASRTGVIINSPLHF
j_call: TRBJ1-1; v_call: TRBV19; cdr3_aa: CASSEERRNTEAFF
j_call: TRBJ1-2; v_call: TRBV19; cdr3_aa: CASSPSDNSNYGYTF
j_call: TRBJ1-4; v_call: TRBV19; cdr3_aa: CASKSNFATNEKLFF
j_call: TRBJ1-1; v_call: TRBV10-3; cdr3_aa: CAIGGQGRHTEAFF
j_call: TRBJ2-2; v_call: TRBV19; cdr3_aa: CASSERPGAGELFF
j_call: TRBJ1-2; v_call: TRBV7-9; cdr3_aa: CASSSPAGETQDGYTF
j_call: TRBJ2-5; v_call: TRBV28; cdr3_aa: CASIRQGRETQYF
j_call: TRBJ2-2; v_call: TRBV5-1; cdr3_aa: CASSLGQVPGELFF
j_call: TRBJ2-3; v_call: TRBV6-5; cdr3_aa: CASRRQYTSGGAYF
j_call: TRBJ2-5; v_call: TRBV19; cdr3_aa: CASSAHGQGWGRETQYF
j_call: TRBJ2-1; v_call: TRBV27; cdr3_aa: CASSLSTSGYNEQFF
j_call: TRBJ2-1; v_call: TRBV11-1; cdr3_aa: CASSPSIQSSYNEQFF
j_call: TRBJ2-7; v_call: TRBV5-1; cdr3_aa: CASSLAGDSSYEQYF
j_call: TRBJ2-7; v_call: TRBV6-5; cdr3_aa: CASAQDSYEQYF
j_call: TRBJ1-5; v_call: TRBV28; cdr3_aa: CASSLAPGEQPQHF
j_call: TRBJ2-4; v_call: TRBV5-8; cdr3_aa: CASSIYRDAKNIQYF
j_call: TRBJ2-5; v_call: TRBV9; cdr3_aa: CASSLGTGKYQETQYF
j_call: TRBJ2-7; v_call: TRBV4-3; cdr3_aa: CASSQEQGDSYEQYF
j_call: TRBJ1-5; v_call: TRBV6-5; cdr3_aa: CASSAGTGYNQPQHF
j_call: TRBJ1-1; v_call: TRBV5-8; cdr3_aa: CASSPGTANTEAFF
j_call: TRBJ2-7; v_call: TRBV5-1; cdr3_aa: CASSKRQSPIYEQYF
j_call: TRBJ1-4; v_call: TRBV5-4; cdr3_aa: CASSLEAGTNEKLFF
j_call: TRBJ2-3; v_call: TRBV27; cdr3_aa: CASRRPGQLTDTQYF
j_call: TRBJ1-5; v_call: TRBV30; cdr3_aa: CAWSGSPRGNQPQHF
j_call: TRBJ2-7; v_call: TRBV5-6; cdr3_aa: CASSLQGKAYEQYF
j_call: TRBJ2-7; v_call: TRBV6-5; cdr3_aa: CASSYFGGGTSEQYF
j_call: TRBJ2-7; v_call: TRBV28; cdr3_aa: CASSPYPGTGFSYEQYF
j_call: TRBJ1-1; v_call: TRBV4-2; cdr3_aa: CASSQDPFTEAFF
j_call: TRBJ2-3; v_call: TRBV28; cdr3_aa: CASSSGLAGGYLGTSTDTQYF
j_call: TRBJ1-5; v_call: TRBV30; cdr3_aa: CAWSGQGARRNQPQHF
j_call: TRBJ1-2; v_call: TRBV7-2; cdr3_aa: CASSLAGQGDGYTF
j_call: TRBJ2-7; v_call: TRBV19; cdr3_aa: CASSISGRGSYEQYF
j_call: TRBJ2-1; v_call: TRBV6-4; cdr3_aa: CASSTSGQTYNEQFF
j_call: TRBJ1-4; v_call: TRBV29-1; cdr3_aa: CSVEDRGGASRKLFF
j_call: TRBJ1-4; v_call: TRBV2; cdr3_aa: CASSERDSNEKLFF
j_call: TRBJ1-1; v_call: TRBV6-1; cdr3_aa: CASRRQGSTNTEAFF
j_call: TRBJ1-5; v_call: TRBV27; cdr3_aa: CASSYSTPQGSNQPQHF
j_call: TRBJ1-2; v_call: TRBV5-1; cdr3_aa: CASSLGGGLIEYGYTF
j_call: TRBJ2-7; v_call: TRBV25-1; cdr3_aa: CASSGAGTSEYEQYF
j_call: TRBJ2-7; v_call: TRBV29-1; cdr3_aa: CSVTPGQGGEQYF
j_call: TRBJ2-7; v_call: TRBV6-6; cdr3_aa: CASRYESYEQYF
j_call: TRBJ2-7; v_call: TRBV5-4; cdr3_aa: CASSADRAYEQYF